One sample yielded the 16 T cell receptor beta chains listed below, sequenced in a study of blood T cell repertoires in COVID-19 (dated by TCRdb to the early 2020s). The library was generated by the immunoSEQ multiplex PCR assay. TCRdb obtained this table from immuneACCESS and retained in-frame rearrangements with V and J assigned. These tables miss some clones; where compared with another copy, unresolved V genes account for less than half of the shortfall, and the remainder is unexplained. The sample table holds approximately 260,000 clones, of which about 81% were seen once. Of the sample, about an eighth falls within the top ten clones. Sequencing was done on a sample of peripheral blood. These receptors were obtained from a woman aged 60 to 75 with active or convalescent COVID-19.

The chain couples TRBV18 to TRBJ2-7; no clear D gene. The CDR3 has 11 amino acids. Trimming took 6 bases from V and 2 from J, leaving 5 bases between them. CDR1 is KGHSH and CDR2 is LQKENI in the germline V gene. The CDR3 DNA sequence: TGTGCCAGCTCGTCTGCCTACGAGCAGTACTTC. Its translation: CASSSAYEQYF.

This clone was seen only once. This chain links TRBV19 with TRBJ1-1; D possibly corresponds to TRBD1 (6 bases). The CDR3 consists of 15 residues. Germline V gene sequence: CDR1 LNHDA, CDR2 SQIVND (reference sequence). The V and J ends lost 1 base and 1 base respectively, with 10 bases between them. The CDR3 is CASSIANRENTEAFF. For the CDR3, the DNA is TGTGCCAGTAGTATAGCCAACAGGGAGAACACTGAAGCTTTCTTT.

A few counts support this clone. The chain combines TRBV6-5 with TRBJ1-2, with 10 bases matching TRBD1. CDR1 and CDR2 (germline): MNHEY, SVGAGI. V was pared by 2 bases and J by 0 bases, with 3 bases of the junction left unmatched. The CDR3 consists of 16 residues. CDR3 nucleotide sequence: TGTGCCAGCAGTTACGAGGGACAGGGGACTAACTATGGCTACACCTTC. As protein: CASSYEGQGTNYGYTF.

The chain employs TRBV6-5 and TRBJ2-5; 7 nucleotides align to TRBD1. V shed 2 bases and J 5 bases; nucleotides not matched to a gene: 8. The CDR3 contains 15 residues. Germline V gene sequence: CDR1 MNHEY, CDR2 SVGAGI. The CDR3 sequence: CASSYEGLQGETQYF. CDR3 nucleotides: TGTGCCAGCAGTTACGAGGGTCTACAGGGGGAGACCCAGTACTTC.

This chain joins TRBV5-1 and TRBJ2-1; perhaps TRBD2 as D (5 bases). CDR1 SGHRS and CDR2 YFSETQ come from the germline V gene. V lost 3 bases and J lost 12, with 19 bases in between. The CDR3 is 14 amino acids. CDR3 DNA sequence: TGCGCCAGCAGCTGGAATCCGAAAAGCGGTGGGCAGTTCTTC. This sequence encodes CASSWNPKSGGQFF.

V is TRBV6-2 or TRBV6-3 and J is TRBJ2-5; no definite D call. The CDR3 sequence is 11 residues long. CDR1 is MNHEY and CDR2 is SVGEGT in the germline V gene. The V end lost 2 bases, the J end lost 5 bases, and 3 bases lay between the germline ends. CDR3: CASSYEETQYF. As DNA, the CDR3 is TGTGCCAGCAGTTACGAGGAGACCCAGTACTTC.

In its sample, this clone was seen once. The chain uses TRBV7-2 and TRBJ2-2; D perhaps matches TRBD1 (8 bases). The CDR3 is 16 residues long. Trimming stripped 2 bases from V and 6 bases from J, with 16 bases between. Germline lookup yields CDR1 SGHTA and CDR2 FQGNSA. CDR3 amino acids: CASSLRQGAGAGELFF. CDR3 DNA: TGTGCCAGCAGCTTAAGGCAGGGGGCGGGGGCCGGGGAGCTGTTTTTT.

The genes are TRBV5-5 and TRBJ1-6; 7 bases fit TRBD1. The V gene's germline CDR1 is SGHKS and CDR2 YYEKEE (reference sequence). Trimming took 1 base from V and 5 from J; bases not matched to a gene: 9. This CDR3 contains 17 residues. The CDR3: CASSLILAGQNNSPLHF. In DNA form, the CDR3 reads TGTGCCAGCAGCTTGATTTTGGCGGGACAGAATAATTCACCCCTCCACTTT.

The chain carries TRBV27 and TRBJ2-1, with 11 bases matching TRBD2. Per germline, CDR1 MNHEY and CDR2 SMNVEV (reference sequence). This CDR3 is built from 15 residues. V gave up 3 bases and J gave up 9 bases; unmatched junction bases: 7. The CDR3 reads CASSFPSGGRTEQFF. CDR3 DNA sequence: TGTGCCAGCAGTTTTCCTAGCGGGGGGAGGACTGAGCAGTTCTTC.

Turning to this clone: At the DNA level, this CDR3 is encoded by other sequences in the same sample as well. The chain has TRBV19 and TRBJ2-7, with TRBD2 as a possible D gene (5 bases). Trimming left V 3 bases short and J 6 bases short, with 18 bases between. This CDR3 spans 15 amino acids. Germline CDR1 and CDR2: LNHDA and SQIVND (reference sequence). The CDR3 is CASSIRRDSEAEQYF. The CDR3 DNA sequence: TGTGCCAGTAGTATCAGAAGAGACTCGGAGGCCGAGCAGTACTTC. The full variable domain, rest sourced from reference TRBV19 and TRBJ2-7, is DGGITQSPKYLFRKEGQNVTLSCEQNLNHDAMYWYRQDPGQGLRLIYYSQIVNDFQKGDIAEGYSVSREKKESFPLTVTSAQKNPTAFYLCASSIRRDSEAEQYFGPGTRLTVT.

The chain has TRBV6-5 and TRBJ2-1; D unclear. The CDR3 is 13 residues long. V lost 7 bases and J 4 bases, leaving 11 bases between the germline ends. Germline assignment: CDR1 MNHEY and CDR2 SVGAGI. CDR3 coding DNA: TGTGCCAGCAAGATGGTTGAGTACAATGAGCAGTTCTTC. Protein: CASKMVEYNEQFF.

This chain connects TRBV5-1 to TRBJ1-6; 7 bases match TRBD1. V was pared by 0 bases and J by 5 bases, with 5 bases of the junction left unmatched. The CDR3 covers 16 residues. Germline V gene lookup returns CDR1 SGHRS and CDR2 YFSETQ. The CDR3 is CASSLVPTGNNSPLHF. The CDR3 DNA sequence: TGCGCCAGCAGCTTGGTTCCGACAGGGAATAATTCACCCCTCCACTTT. Complete variable domain (other parts from reference TRBV5-1 and TRBJ1-6): KAGVTQTPRYLIKTRGQQVTLSCSPISGHRSVSWYQQTPGQGLQFLFEYFSETQRNKGNFPGRFSGRQFSNSRSEMNVSTLELGDSALYLCASSLVPTGNNSPLHFGNGTRLTVT.

The chain has TRBV7-6 and TRBJ1-1, with no clear D. This CDR3 contains 13 residues. V lost 5 bases, J lost 2 bases, and 9 bases lay in between. Germline CDR1 is SGHVS and CDR2 is FNYEAQ. The CDR3 protein is CASSLILNTEAFF. CDR3 in DNA: TGTGCCAGCAGCCTTATTCTAAACACTGAAGCTTTCTTT. The full variable domain, rest sourced from reference TRBV7-6 and TRBJ1-1, is GAGVSQSPRYKVTKRGQDVALRCDPISGHVSLYWYRQALGQGPEFLTYFNYEAQQDKSGLPNDRFSAERPEGSISTLTIQRTEQRDSAMYRCASSLILNTEAFFGQGTRLTVV.

The V call is TRBV12-5, the J call TRBJ1-5; a possible D gene is TRBD1 (5 bases). Trimming removed 0 bases at V and 8 bases at J, with 8 bases between. CDR1 is LGHNT, CDR2 FRNRAP, per germline. The CDR3 loop spans 13 amino acids. The CDR3, as DNA: TGTGCTAGTGGTTTGGTGTCGGGGGAGCCCCAGCATTTT. Residues: CASGLVSGEPQHF. Full variable domain (outside the CDR3, taken from reference TRBV12-5 and TRBJ1-5): DARVTQTPRHKVTEMGQEVTMRCQPILGHNTVFWYRQTMMQGLELLAYFRNRAPLDDSGMPKDRFSAEMPDATLATLKIQPSEPRDSAVYFCASGLVSGEPQHFGDGTRLSIL.

V and J are TRBV9 and TRBJ2-2; the match to TRBD2 covers 9 bases. V was pared by 2 bases and J by 5 bases, with 7 bases of the junction left unmatched. The CDR3 consists of 16 residues. In germline, CDR1 is SGDLS, CDR2 YYNGEE. The CDR3: CASSVDPSGATGELFF. The CDR3 bases are TGTGCCAGCAGCGTCGATCCTAGCGGGGCTACCGGGGAGCTGTTTTTT.

The chain employs TRBV6-1 and TRBJ2-3, with 7 bases matching TRBD2. Germline CDR1 is MNHNS and CDR2 is SASEGT. The CDR3 has 17 residues. V lost 0 bases to trimming and J lost 1 base; unmatched junction nucleotides: 7. CDR3 amino acids: CASSEARLAQRTDTQYF. In nucleotides, the CDR3 is TGTGCCAGCAGTGAAGCCCGACTAGCTCAACGCACAGATACGCAGTATTTT.